The present T cell receptor beta chain was sequenced within a study of technical replicates of blood from a few donors. The germline V gene encodes CDR1 WNHNN and CDR2 SYGVQD (reference sequence). J gave up 7 bases and V 6 bases, and 6 bases lay outside the gene matches. There are 14 residues in the CDR3. This clone occurred once. Some clones are missing from TCRdb's copy, which holds only in-frame ones; the method was immunoSEQ multiplex PCR. The table lists about 62,000 clones, 95% to 98% of them singletons. The chain links TRBV10-1 to TRBJ2-2, with 9 nucleotides matching TRBD1. This sequence was found in a human donor in good health. The sample taken for sequencing was T cells isolated from PBMCs. In nucleotides, the CDR3 is TGCGCCAGCAGAAGGGACAGGGTTGACGGGGAGCTGTTTTTT. Its translation is CASRRDRVDGELFF.